This entry lists 16 T cell receptor beta chains sequenced from one sample in a study of blood T cell repertoires in COVID-19. Produced via immunoSEQ multiplex PCR; TCRdb's table is partial and in-frame only. This sample has around 230,000 clones, with 87% found just once. Sequenced sample: PBMCs or T cells enriched from blood (not recorded which). These receptors all come from a man between 18 and 35 years old with acute COVID-19.

The CDR3 region has the DNA TGTGCCAGATACTCGGGCGAGCAGTACTTC. Its translation is CARYSGEQYF. The V gene is TRBV3-1 (or the pseudogene TRBV3-2), the J gene TRBJ2-7; D is undetermined. Trimming pared 9 bases from V and 6 bases from J, leaving 9 bases between. CDR1 is LGHDT and CDR2 is YNNKEL in the germline V gene (reference sequence). The CDR3 spans 10 residues.

The chain couples TRBV28 to TRBJ2-5; 12 bases agree with TRBD2. The CDR3 consists of 16 residues. Germline V gene sequence: CDR1 MDHEN, CDR2 SYDVKM. The ends lost 8 bases at V and 2 bases at J; junction bases unmatched: 9. The CDR3 region has the DNA TGTGCCAGCCCCTGGGGGCTAGCGGGAGGGCAAGAGACCCAGTACTTC. This gives the protein CASPWGLAGGQETQYF.

The V call is TRBV4-3, the J call TRBJ2-2; 8 bases match TRBD2. This CDR3 is 16 amino acids long. The trim removed 1 base at V and 4 bases at J, leaving 5 bases unmatched. Per the germline V gene, CDR1 is LGHNA and CDR2 is YSLEER. CDR3 amino acids: CASSQAGGDGTGELFF. CDR3 nucleotide sequence: TGCGCCAGCAGCCAAGCGGGGGGGGACGGCACCGGGGAGCTGTTTTTT.

Only one count was recorded for this clone. The chain couples TRBV4-2 to TRBJ1-1; 8 bases fit TRBD1. The J segment lost 2 bases and the V segment lost 5 bases, leaving 13 bases of the junction unmatched. The CDR3 is 17 residues long. Per the germline V gene, CDR1 is LGHNA and CDR2 is YNFKEQ. The CDR3 here is CASSSQGGTSINTEAFF. In DNA form, the CDR3 reads TGTGCCAGCAGCTCACAGGGGGGCACCTCTATCAACACTGAAGCTTTCTTT.

This clone has only a few counts. The rearrangement joins TRBV5-1 to TRBJ2-5; TRBD2 agrees at 7 bases. The V gene's germline CDR1 is SGHRS and CDR2 YFSETQ. J lost 4 bases, V lost 6 bases, and 9 bases had no gene match. This CDR3 is built from 14 residues. The DNA for the CDR3 is TGCGCCAGCAACCCGGGGAGGGAAGGAGAGACCCAGTACTTC. This codes for CASNPGREGETQYF.

V usage is TRBV4-3 and J usage is TRBJ2-7, with 8 bases fitting TRBD1. The CDR3 spans 16 residues. The V gene end was trimmed by 0 bases and the J gene end by 3 bases; junction bases not matched to a gene: 7. Germline loops: CDR1 LGHNA, CDR2 YSLEER. In nucleotides, the CDR3 is TGCGCCAGCAGCCAAGATTCCTCCGGGACAGGCTACGAGCAGTACTTC. Residues: CASSQDSSGTGYEQYF.

The genes are TRBV7-2 and TRBJ1-5; TRBD1 matches 7 bases. V gave up 5 bases and J gave up 1 base; unmatched junction bases: 8. The CDR3 runs to 16 residues. Looked up from germline, CDR1 is SGHTA and CDR2 is FQGNSA. The CDR3: CASSPRDSGSNQPQHF. The CDR3 DNA is TGTGCCAGCAGCCCCAGGGACAGCGGGAGCAATCAGCCCCAGCATTTT.

This sequence joins TRBV7-2 and TRBJ2-3; 15 bases are a match to TRBD2. CDR3 length: 18 residues. The germline V gene has CDR1 SGHTA and CDR2 FQGNSA. The J segment lost 1 base and the V segment lost 4 bases, leaving 6 bases of the junction unmatched. CDR3 region: CASSSWTSGRVRTDTQYF. The CDR3 nucleotides are TGTGCCAGCAGCTCTTGGACTAGCGGGAGGGTTCGCACAGATACGCAGTATTTT.

The CDR3 is CASSQDRGADTQYF. CDR3 DNA sequence: TGCGCCAGCAGCCAAGATCGGGGAGCAGATACGCAGTATTTT. The genes are TRBV4-3 and TRBJ2-3; weak D call: TRBD2 (5 bases). V gave up 0 bases and J gave up 4 bases, with 8 bases separating them. From germline, CDR1 is LGHNA and CDR2 YSLEER. CDR3 size: 14 residues.

This chain joins TRBV4-1 and TRBJ2-5; 9 bases line up with TRBD2. The junction had 9 bases not matched to a gene; V was cut back by 4 bases and J by 3 bases. CDR3 length equals 16 residues. From germline, CDR1 is MGHRA and CDR2 YSYEKL. CDR3: CASSPSPGLAEETQYF. DNA for the CDR3: TGCGCCAGCAGCCCGAGTCCGGGACTAGCAGAAGAGACCCAGTACTTC.

This clone showed up just once. The V gene is TRBV2, the J gene TRBJ2-7, with D possibly TRBD1 on 6 matching bases. V dropped 4 bases and J dropped 10 bases, with 11 bases sitting between them. The CDR3 is made up of 11 amino acids. Germline CDR1 and CDR2: SNHLY and FYNNEI. The CDR3 sequence is CASSGRRGQYF. In DNA, the CDR3 is TGTGCCAGCAGTGGGCGCAGGGGACAGTACTTC.

This CDR3 reads CASSQDGRSSGEKLFF. DNA of the CDR3: TGCGCCAGCAGCCAAGATGGACGGTCTTCGGGGGAAAAACTGTTTTTT. The chain uses TRBV4-1 and TRBJ1-4; D gene unclear. V was cut by 0 bases and J by 8 bases, with 16 bases left in between. The CDR3 covers 16 residues. The germline V gene has CDR1 MGHRA and CDR2 YSYEKL.

In this sample, this clone turned up a few times. Written as DNA, the CDR3 is TGTGCCAGCAGTTTCCCTCTGGGGGCCACTGAAGCTTTCTTT. Translating gives CASSFPLGATEAFF. The V call is TRBV28, the J call TRBJ1-1; D possibly corresponds to TRBD1 (6 bases). This CDR3 has 14 amino acids. Germline V gene sequence: CDR1 MDHEN, CDR2 SYDVKM. V lost 3 bases to trimming and J lost 4 bases, with 12 bases between them.

The chain joins TRBV6-1 to TRBJ1-1; D call uncertain. V was pared by 1 base and J by 5 bases, with 8 bases between. This CDR3 is 13 amino acids long. Germline CDR1 reads MNHNS; CDR2 reads SASEGT. This chain's CDR3 is CASSEVRGTEAFF. For the CDR3, the DNA is TGTGCCAGCAGTGAAGTTCGGGGTACTGAAGCTTTCTTT.

The genes are TRBV28 and TRBJ1-4; possible D gene TRBD1, 5 bases. Germline V gene lookup returns CDR1 MDHEN and CDR2 SYDVKM. This CDR3 spans 11 amino acids. CDR3 protein: CCVRGGEKLFF. CDR3 DNA sequence: TGTTGTGTAAGGGGCGGTGAAAAACTGTTTTTT.

This clone has a single count. V gene TRBV27 combines with J gene TRBJ2-7, with 9 bases lining up with TRBD2. CDR1 is MNHEY and CDR2 is SMNVEV in the germline V gene (reference sequence). The length of the CDR3 is 13 residues. With 7 bases clipped from V and 8 bases from J, the junction kept 9 bases outside the gene matches. The CDR3 DNA is TGTGCCAGCACATCCGGGACTAGCTCGCAGCAGTACTTC. Translation: CASTSGTSSQQYF.